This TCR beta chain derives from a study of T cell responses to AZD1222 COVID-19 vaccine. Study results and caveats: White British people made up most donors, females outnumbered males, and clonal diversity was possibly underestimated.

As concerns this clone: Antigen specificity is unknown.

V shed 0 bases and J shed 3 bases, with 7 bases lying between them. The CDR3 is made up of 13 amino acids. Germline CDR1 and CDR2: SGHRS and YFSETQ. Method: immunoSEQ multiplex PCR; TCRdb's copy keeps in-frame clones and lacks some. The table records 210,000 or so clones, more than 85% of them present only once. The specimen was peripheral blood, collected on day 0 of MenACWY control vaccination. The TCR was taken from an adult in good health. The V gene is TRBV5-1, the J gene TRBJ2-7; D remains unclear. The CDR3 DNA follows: TGCGCCAGCAGCTTGGAGGGCCACTACGAGCAGTACTTC. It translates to CASSLEGHYEQYF.